The rows below give T cell receptor beta chains drawn from one sample of a study of T cell changes during pregnancy in multiple sclerosis. TCRdb's copy holds only in-frame clones and misses some; the assay was immunoSEQ multiplex PCR. Of 40,000 or so clones listed, approximately 92% are singletons. The sequenced sample was CD8+ T cells from peripheral blood mononuclear cells, obtained before pregnancy. These receptors were taken from a female donor with multiple sclerosis, enrolled in a pregnancy study. The CDR3 runs from the conserved cysteine through the conserved F or W. Fields, in order: D gene, V gene, J gene, clone size, CDR3 protein, CDR3 DNA. D genes are given only for firm matches. The size field is filled for only some rows; it gives once, few, many or a size class.

.	TRBV10-3	TRBJ1-2	.	CAISESVGQSIYGYTF	TGTGCCATCAGTGAGTCAGTGGGGCAGAGTATCTATGGCTACACCTTC
TRBD1	TRBV19	TRBJ1-2	.	CASSTNRDSRFDYGYTF	TGTGCCAGTAGTACCAACCGGGACAGTCGGTTCGACTATGGCTACACCTTC
.	TRBV5-1	TRBJ2-5	.	CAPPPLAGETQYF	TGCGCCCCCCCGCCTCTAGCCGGGGAGACCCAGTACTTC
.	TRBV6-1	TRBJ2-2	.	CASSVGQNTGELFF	TGTGCCAGCAGTGTAGGACAGAACACCGGGGAGCTGTTTTTT
TRBD2	TRBV5-6	TRBJ2-3	.	CASSLAYEASGNTDTQYF	TGTGCCAGCAGCTTGGCCTACGAGGCTAGCGGGAACACAGATACGCAGTATTTT
.	TRBV9	TRBJ1-5	.	CASSVGGSNQPQHF	TGTGCCAGCAGCGTAGGAGGGAGCAATCAGCCCCAGCATTTT
.	TRBV15	TRBJ1-5	.	CATSDRRNQPQHF	TGTGCCACGAGCGACAGGCGTAATCAGCCCCAGCATTTT
TRBD2	TRBV19	TRBJ2-1	.	CASSIASISGRYNEQFF	TGTGCCAGTAGTATTGCCTCGATTAGCGGGAGATACAATGAGCAGTTCTTC
TRBD1	TRBV27	TRBJ2-7	.	CASRFRDRDYEQYF	TGTGCCAGCAGATTCAGGGACAGAGACTACGAGCAGTACTTC
.	TRBV10-3	TRBJ2-5	.	CAIREVEGETQYF	TGTGCCATCAGAGAGGTTGAGGGAGAGACCCAGTACTTC
.	TRBV6-5	TRBJ1-4	.	CASSYSAGNEKLFF	TGTGCCAGCAGTTACTCGGCAGGGAATGAAAAACTGTTTTTT
.	TRBV19	TRBJ1-1	.	CASIPMQGRNTEAFF	TGTGCCAGTATTCCAATGCAGGGGCGGAACACTGAAGCTTTCTTT
.	TRBV9	TRBJ1-4	.	CASSVGGGLNEKLFF	TGTGCCAGCAGCGTAGGGGGAGGACTTAATGAAAAACTGTTTTTT
TRBD2	TRBV7-6	TRBJ2-1	once	CASSLEGIPGGNYNEQFF	TGTGCCAGCAGCTTAGAGGGGATACCGGGGGGAAACTACAATGAGCAGTTCTTC
TRBD2	TRBV4-1	TRBJ2-2	.	CASSQALAGAQNTGELFF	TGCGCCAGCAGCCAAGCTCTAGCGGGGGCCCAGAACACCGGGGAGCTGTTTTTT
.	TRBV2	TRBJ2-3	.	CAALALASTDTQYF	TGTGCCGCGCTAGCGCTGGCTAGCACAGATACGCAGTATTTT
TRBD1	TRBV28	TRBJ1-2	.	CASSQGQGASMLYGYTF	TGTGCCAGCAGCCAAGGACAGGGGGCCTCTATGCTCTATGGCTACACCTTC
TRBD1	TRBV6-5	TRBJ1-3	.	CASSYAGGYTIYF	TGTGCCAGCAGTTACGCAGGGGGATACACCATATATTTT
.	TRBV28	TRBJ1-1	.	CASSSPMRNTEAFF	TGTGCCAGCAGTTCCCCAATGCGGAACACTGAAGCTTTCTTT
.	TRBV5-1	TRBJ1-1	.	CASRRGPTMNTEAFF	TGCGCCAGCAGAAGGGGCCCCACCATGAACACTGAAGCTTTCTTT
.	TRBV5-1	TRBJ1-4	.	CASSLEGLSGLNEKLFF	TGCGCCAGCAGCTTGGAAGGGCTCTCAGGACTTAATGAAAAACTGTTTTTT
TRBD2	TRBV13	TRBJ2-2	.	CASRQHGGDTGELFF	TGTGCCAGCAGGCAGCATGGGGGGGACACCGGGGAGCTGTTTTTT
TRBD1	TRBV30	TRBJ1-1	.	CAWGTGGRATEAFF	TGTGCCTGGGGGACAGGGGGCCGGGCCACTGAAGCTTTCTTT
.	TRBV7-9	TRBJ2-7	once	CASSLEWDISYEQYF	TGTGCCAGCAGCTTAGAATGGGACATTTCCTACGAGCAGTACTTC
TRBD2	TRBV7-6	TRBJ2-2	.	CASSLMGGTTLSTGELFF	TGTGCCAGCAGCTTAATGGGGGGGACTACCCTTTCCACCGGGGAGCTGTTTTTT
.	TRBV5-6	TRBJ2-1	.	CASSFVSGISYNEQFF	TGTGCCAGCAGCTTTGTTAGCGGAATTTCCTACAATGAGCAGTTCTTC
TRBD1	TRBV28	TRBJ1-2	.	CASNSPGQYNYGYTF	TGTGCCAGCAACAGTCCGGGACAGTATAACTATGGCTACACCTTC
TRBD2	TRBV7-8	TRBJ2-3	.	CASSYSGVSTDTQYF	TGTGCCAGCAGCTACAGCGGGGTTAGCACAGATACGCAGTATTTT
.	TRBV30	TRBJ1-1	.	CAWSVTGRTEAFF	TGTGCCTGGAGTGTAACAGGGCGAACTGAAGCTTTCTTT
.	TRBV4-1	TRBJ1-2	.	CASSQGYVTNYGYTF	TGCGCCAGCAGCCAAGGTTATGTTACTAACTATGGCTACACCTTC
TRBD1	TRBV6-1	TRBJ2-7	.	CASTTDRLTYEQYF	TGTGCCAGCACGACGGACAGGCTCACCTACGAGCAGTACTTC
.	TRBV7-6	TRBJ2-1	.	CASSSLSRHVDEQFF	TGTGCCAGCAGCTCCCTATCCCGACATGTCGATGAGCAGTTCTTC
TRBD2	TRBV6-5	TRBJ2-5	.	CASRGLALGETQYF	TGTGCCAGCAGAGGACTAGCGCTAGGGGAGACCCAGTACTTC